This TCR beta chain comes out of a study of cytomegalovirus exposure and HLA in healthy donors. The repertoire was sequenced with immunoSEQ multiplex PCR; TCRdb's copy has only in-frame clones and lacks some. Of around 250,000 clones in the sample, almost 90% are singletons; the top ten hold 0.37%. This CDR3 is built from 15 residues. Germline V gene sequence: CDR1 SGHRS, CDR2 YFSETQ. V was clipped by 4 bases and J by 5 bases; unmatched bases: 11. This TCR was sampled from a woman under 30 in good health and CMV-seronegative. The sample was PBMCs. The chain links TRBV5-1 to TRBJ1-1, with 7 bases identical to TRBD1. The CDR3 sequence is CASSAQGLVVTEAFF. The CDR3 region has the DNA TGCGCCAGCAGCGCACAGGGGCTGGTGGTGACTGAAGCTTTCTTT. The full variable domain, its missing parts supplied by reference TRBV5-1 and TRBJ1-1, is KAGVTQTPRYLIKTRGQQVTLSCSPISGHRSVSWYQQTPGQGLQFLFEYFSETQRNKGNFPGRFSGRQFSNSRSEMNVSTLELGDSALYLCASSAQGLVVTEAFFGQGTRLTVV.